Listed below are T cell receptor beta chains from one sample, sequenced in a study of cytomegalovirus exposure and HLA in healthy donors. The repertoire was sequenced with immunoSEQ multiplex PCR; TCRdb's copy has only in-frame clones and lacks some. The sample lists 60,000 to 70,000 clones, roughly 80% occurring once. Sequenced sample: PBMCs. The receptors were sampled from a woman in her forties in good health and CMV-seropositive. Each CDR3 is given with its conserved first and last residue. The D gene is left open where the match is weak. Part of the rows lack a size; the others show once, few, many or a class for expanded clones.

clone_size,v_call,d_call,j_call,cdr3_aa,cdr3_nt
-,TRBV10-2,-,TRBJ2-7,CASSELRYYEQYF,TGCGCCAGCAGTGAGTTGCGGTACTACGAGCAGTACTTC
-,TRBV7-2,-,TRBJ2-7,CASSLKGGSSAYEQYF,TGTGCCAGCAGCTTAAAAGGAGGGTCCAGCGCCTACGAGCAGTACTTC
once,TRBV12-5,-,TRBJ1-1,CASGLVHSGNTEAFF,TGTGCTAGTGGTTTGGTACATTCGGGGAACACTGAAGCTTTCTTT
-,TRBV7-2,-,TRBJ2-2,CASSLRNTGELFF,TGTGCCAGCAGCTTACGGAACACCGGGGAGCTGTTTTTT
-,TRBV19,TRBD2,TRBJ2-1,CASSIVSLSGGAGNEQFF,TGTGCCAGTAGTATAGTCTCCCTAAGCGGGGGGGCGGGGAATGAGCAGTTCTTC
-,TRBV4-2,TRBD1,TRBJ1-2,CASSQEGTAYGYTF,TGTGCCAGCAGCCAAGAGGGGACAGCTTACGGCTACACCTTC
-,TRBV18,TRBD1,TRBJ1-1,CASSWDSRTEAFF,TGTGCCAGCTCATGGGACAGCAGAACTGAAGCTTTCTTT
-,TRBV19,-,TRBJ1-2,CASSIDGRNYGYTF,TGTGCCAGTAGTATAGATGGGAGGAACTATGGCTACACCTTC
-,TRBV4-2,TRBD1,TRBJ1-2,CASSPTGGNYGYTF,TGTGCCAGCAGCCCTACAGGGGGGAACTATGGCTACACCTTC
-,TRBV28,TRBD1,TRBJ1-4,CASSTYRGPQEKLFF,TGTGCCAGCAGCACCTACAGGGGGCCTCAGGAAAAACTGTTTTTT
once,TRBV11-1,-,TRBJ2-7,CASSLARRYEQYF,TGTGCCAGCAGCTTAGCTCGCAGGTACGAGCAGTACTTC
-,TRBV9,-,TRBJ1-3,CASRSPGAGNTIYF,TGTGCCAGCAGAAGCCCCGGGGCTGGAAACACCATATATTTT
-,TRBV7-2,-,TRBJ1-5,CASSREFNQPQHF,TGTGCCAGCAGCCGGGAGTTCAATCAGCCCCAGCATTTT
once,TRBV19,TRBD2,TRBJ2-1,CASSWASGVSYNEQFF,TGTGCCAGTAGTTGGGCCAGCGGGGTCTCCTACAATGAGCAGTTCTTC
-,TRBV27,TRBD1,TRBJ2-7,CASRLRTGKNEQYF,TGTGCCAGCAGACTTCGGACAGGAAAAAACGAGCAGTACTTC
few,TRBV18,TRBD1,TRBJ1-6,CASSASTGGYSPLHF,TGTGCCAGCTCAGCCTCCACAGGGGGCTATTCACCCCTCCACTTT
-,TRBV2,TRBD2,TRBJ2-5,CASSEWGGETQYF,TGTGCCAGCAGTGAGTGGGGGGGAGAGACCCAGTACTTC
once,TRBV14,-,TRBJ2-7,CASSQEYNPYEQYF,TGTGCCAGCAGCCAAGAATACAATCCATACGAGCAGTACTTC
once,TRBV19,-,TRBJ1-2,CASSTRQGWDGYTF,TGTGCCAGTAGTACCAGGCAGGGTTGGGATGGCTACACCTTC
-,TRBV10-3,TRBD2,TRBJ2-1,CAIMRDERGDSYNEQFF,TGTGCCATCATGAGAGATGAACGGGGGGATTCCTACAATGAGCAGTTCTTC